This TCR beta chain originates from a study of blood T cells in healthy people across ages. Overall study findings and caveats: A greater number of naive CD4+ cells and higher diversity distinguished long-lived donors from aged donors. Percentage of naive T cells showed a strong correlation with TCR beta diversity.

Alongside a J-beta primer mix, a sample-barcoded 5' primer served in a second PCR lasting about 7 to 11 cycles. TCRdb recomputed calls from the 5' RACE reads with MiXCR, one row per CDR3 protein. The data contain about 1.6 million distinct CDR3 sequences, about 35% of them singletons. Germline lookup yields CDR1 MNHNS and CDR2 SASEGT. The CDR3 loop spans 11 amino acids. The V gene lost 2 bases and the J gene lost 8 bases, with 6 bases spanning the gap. This clonotype was seen a handful of times. Antigen unknown. The source is a woman younger than 45 in good health. The sample comprised blood. The genes are TRBV6-1 and TRBJ1-2; D unclear. This chain's CDR3 is CASSELGGYTF. The CDR3 DNA sequence: TGTGCCAGCAGTGAATTGGGAGGCTACACCTTC.